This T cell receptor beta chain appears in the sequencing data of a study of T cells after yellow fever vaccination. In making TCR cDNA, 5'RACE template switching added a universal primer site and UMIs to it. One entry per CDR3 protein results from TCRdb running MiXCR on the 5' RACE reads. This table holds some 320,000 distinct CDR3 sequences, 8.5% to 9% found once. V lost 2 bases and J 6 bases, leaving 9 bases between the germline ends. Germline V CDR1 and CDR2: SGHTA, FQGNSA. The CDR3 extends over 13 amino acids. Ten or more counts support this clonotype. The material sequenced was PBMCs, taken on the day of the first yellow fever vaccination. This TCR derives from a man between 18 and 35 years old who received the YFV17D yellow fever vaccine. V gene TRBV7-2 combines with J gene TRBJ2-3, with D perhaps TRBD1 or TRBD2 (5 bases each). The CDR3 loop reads CASSLLGADTQYF. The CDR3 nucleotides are TGTGCCAGCAGCTTACTCGGGGCTGATACGCAGTATTTT.